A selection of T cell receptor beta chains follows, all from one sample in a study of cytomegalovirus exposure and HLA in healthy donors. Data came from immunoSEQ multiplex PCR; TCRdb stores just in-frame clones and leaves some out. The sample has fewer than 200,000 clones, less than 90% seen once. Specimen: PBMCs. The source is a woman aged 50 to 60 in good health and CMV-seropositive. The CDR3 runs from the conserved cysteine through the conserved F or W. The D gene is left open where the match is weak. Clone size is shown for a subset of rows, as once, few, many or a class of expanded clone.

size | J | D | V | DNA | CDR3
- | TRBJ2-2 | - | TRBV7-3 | TGTGCCAGCAGCCTGACGTTAGGAGACACCGGGGAGCTGTTTTTT | CASSLTLGDTGELFF
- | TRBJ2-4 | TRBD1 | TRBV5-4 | TGTGCCAGCAGCAATCCCCGCGACAGGGTTCGAGGCAAAAACATTCAGTACTTC | CASSNPRDRVRGKNIQYF
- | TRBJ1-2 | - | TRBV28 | TGTGCCAGCCTAGCCGGGCCAATTAACTATGGCTACACCTTC | CASLAGPINYGYTF
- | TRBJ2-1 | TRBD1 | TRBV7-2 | TGTGCCAGCAGCTTTGGGACAGGGGGCAATGAGCAGTTCTTC | CASSFGTGGNEQFF
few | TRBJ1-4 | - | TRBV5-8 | TGTGCCAGCAGCTTGCGGGGGATTGGGGAAAAACTGTTTTTT | CASSLRGIGEKLFF
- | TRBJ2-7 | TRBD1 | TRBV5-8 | TGTGCCAGCAGGGGCAGAATCGGACAGGGGTTCTACGAGCAGTACTTC | CASRGRIGQGFYEQYF
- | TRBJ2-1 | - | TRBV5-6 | TGTGCCAGCAGCTTTACTAGAAATGAGCAGTTCTTC | CASSFTRNEQFF
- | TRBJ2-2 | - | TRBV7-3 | TGTGCCAGCAGTTATACGAGTGCAGGGAACACCGGGGAGCTGTTTTTT | CASSYTSAGNTGELFF
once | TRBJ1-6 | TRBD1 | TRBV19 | TGTGCCAGTAGTTCGGACAGGGCTAATTCACCCCTCCACTTT | CASSSDRANSPLHF
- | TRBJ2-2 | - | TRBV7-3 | TGTGCCAGCAGCGAACAGGGTCACCCCGGGGAGCTGTTTTTT | CASSEQGHPGELFF
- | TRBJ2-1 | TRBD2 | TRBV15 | TGTGCCACCAGCAGAGATTGGAGCGGGGGGTATGTTAATGAGCAGTTCTTC | CATSRDWSGGYVNEQFF
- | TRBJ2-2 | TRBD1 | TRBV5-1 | TGCGCCAGCAGCTTGGGAGGGGGCTTAACCGGGGAGCTGTTTTTT | CASSLGGGLTGELFF
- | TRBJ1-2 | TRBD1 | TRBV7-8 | TGTGCCAGCAGCTTAGTCCTCAGGACAGGCGCTGGGGGCTACACCTTC | CASSLVLRTGAGGYTF
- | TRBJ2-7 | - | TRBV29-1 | TGCAGCGCACGGAGCTCCTACGAGCAGTACTTC | CSARSSYEQYF
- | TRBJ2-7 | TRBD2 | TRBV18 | TGTGCCAGCTCACTTAGCGGGAGGGCCATCTACGAGCAGTACTTC | CASSLSGRAIYEQYF
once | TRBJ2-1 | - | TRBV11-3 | TGTGCCAGCAGCTACGACAGGCACAATGAGCAGTTCTTC | CASSYDRHNEQFF
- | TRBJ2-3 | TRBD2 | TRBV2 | TGTGCCAGCACACGGAACATAGCGGGAGGGGACACAGATACGCAGTATTTT | CASTRNIAGGDTDTQYF
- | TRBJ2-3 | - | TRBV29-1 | TGCAGCGTAAGTGAGGCGGGCGGAGATACGCAGTATTTT | CSVSEAGGDTQYF
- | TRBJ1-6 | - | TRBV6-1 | TGTGCCAGCCGGGACTTCAATTCACCCCTCCACTTT | CASRDFNSPLHF
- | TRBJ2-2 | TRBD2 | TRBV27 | TGTGCCAGCAGTCCGACTGGACTAGCGGGCCGCACCGGGGAGCTGTTTTTT | CASSPTGLAGRTGELFF